These 14 T cell receptor beta chains originate from one sample sequenced in a study of T-cell memory formation after mild COVID-19. TCRdb reanalysed the 5' RACE reads using MiXCR and keeps one entry per CDR3 protein. Of approximately 390,000 distinct CDR3 sequences listed, 15% to 20% are singletons. Input material: PBMCs or a T cell subset sorted from them (not recorded which). The receptors shown here come from a man aged 18 to 29 who had mild COVID-19 (a few samples of this study predate the infection). Cell type and time point are not known.

This clonotype appeared a few times. V is TRBV6-2 or TRBV6-3 and J is TRBJ2-7; no clear D gene. CDR1 MNHEY and CDR2 SVGEGT come from the germline V gene. The CDR3 consists of 11 residues. V dropped 1 base and J dropped 7 bases, with 5 bases sitting between them. Here the CDR3 DNA reads TGTGCCAGCAGTTACTACCAAGAGCAGTACTTC. Protein sequence: CASSYYQEQYF.

The rearrangement links TRBV5-6 to TRBJ1-2; no reliable D call. Per the germline V gene, CDR1 is SGHDT and CDR2 is YYEEEE. CDR3 length: 15 amino acids. V was shortened by 1 base and J by 5 bases, with 15 bases between the two germline ends. The CDR3 protein is CASSLSAQPWYGYTF. The CDR3 bases are TGTGCCAGCAGCTTGAGCGCTCAGCCCTGGTATGGCTACACCTTC.

The chain carries TRBV29-1 and TRBJ2-1; D possibly uses TRBD1 or TRBD2 (5 bases each). Germline V CDR1 and CDR2: SQVTM, ANQGSEA. The CDR3 covers 12 residues. V dropped 6 bases and J dropped 5 bases, with 11 bases sitting between them. In DNA, the CDR3 is TGCAGCGTCGGGGACCGCAACAATGAGCAGTTCTTC. Translating it yields CSVGDRNNEQFF.

The chain joins TRBV19 to TRBJ1-5, with D hard to call. Germline V lookup: CDR1 LNHDA, CDR2 SQIVND (reference sequence). CDR3 size: 13 residues. V lost 3 bases to trimming and J lost 7 bases, with 10 bases between them. The CDR3 reads CASSMVALQPQHF. CDR3 nucleotide sequence: TGTGCCAGTAGTATGGTCGCATTACAGCCCCAGCATTTT.

The chain combines TRBV5-5 with TRBJ1-5, with D possibly TRBD1 on 5 matching bases. The germline CDR1 and CDR2 sequences are SGHKS and YYEKEE (reference sequence). The CDR3 spans 14 residues. V lost 1 base to trimming and J lost 3 bases, with 8 bases between them. The CDR3 nucleotides are TGTGCCAGCAGCTTGTCGACAGTCAATCAGCCCCAGCATTTT. Its protein product is CASSLSTVNQPQHF.

This clonotype was counted only a few times. The chain combines TRBV2 with TRBJ1-4, with D perhaps TRBD1 (5 bases). The CDR3 is 13 amino acids. V was cut by 2 bases and J by 12 bases, with 13 bases left in between. Per germline, CDR1 SNHLY and CDR2 FYNNEI. This chain's CDR3 is CASSERRREELFF. In nucleotides, the CDR3 is TGTGCCAGCAGTGAACGCCGCAGGGAAGAACTGTTTTTT. The whole variable domain, filled in from reference TRBV2 and TRBJ1-4, reads EPEVTQTPSHQVTQMGQEVILRCVPISNHLYFYWYRQILGQKVEFLVSFYNNEISEKSEIFDDQFSVERPDGSNFTLKIRSTKLEDSAMYFCASSERRREELFFGSGTQLSVL.

This chain uses TRBV4-3 with TRBJ1-6; D is uncertain. This CDR3 has 18 residues. CDR1 and CDR2 from the germline V gene are LGHNA and YSLEER. V was clipped by 0 bases and J by 7 bases, with 19 bases between them. CDR3 protein: CASSQEWTPRVLNSPLHF. The CDR3 nucleotides read TGCGCCAGCAGCCAAGAGTGGACTCCCCGGGTCCTAAATTCACCCCTCCACTTT.

This clonotype was counted a few times. The chain has TRBV28 and TRBJ2-5, with D tentatively TRBD1 (6 bases). Germline loops: CDR1 MDHEN, CDR2 SYDVKM. This CDR3 comprises 13 residues. V shed 6 bases and J shed 7 bases, with 15 bases lying between them. CDR3 bases: TGTGCCAGCAGCCGCCCAGGGGTTCGGACCCAGTACTTC. It is translated as CASSRPGVRTQYF.

This clonotype was picked up many times. The chain links TRBV27 to TRBJ1-2; weak D call: TRBD1 (5 bases). V was clipped by 4 bases and J by 8 bases, with 20 bases between them. CDR1 is MNHEY and CDR2 is SMNVEV in the germline V gene (reference sequence). The CDR3 covers 15 residues. CDR3 nucleotides: TGTGCCAGCAGTTCCGGTGACAGCCTAAAGGGGGGCTACACCTTC. Its protein product is CASSSGDSLKGGYTF.

This clonotype was seen just once. J is TRBJ1-2 and V is TRBV18; the D gene is possibly TRBD1 (5 bases). The germline CDR1 and CDR2 sequences are KGHSH and LQKENI. This CDR3 comprises 13 residues. Trimming took 0 bases from V and 7 from J, leaving 9 bases between them. CDR3 coding DNA: TGTGCCAGCTCACCACCTCAGGGATTTGGCTACACCTTC. Residues: CASSPPQGFGYTF.

The V and J genes are TRBV18 and TRBJ2-5; 7 nucleotides line up with TRBD2. The CDR3 loop spans 14 amino acids. The V gene's germline CDR1 is KGHSH and CDR2 LQKENI. Trimming cost V 4 bases and J 2 bases; bases outside gene matches: 4. CDR3 sequence: CASSQNSGQETQYF. CDR3 nucleotide sequence: TGTGCCAGCTCACAGAATAGCGGGCAAGAGACCCAGTACTTC.

The rearrangement uses TRBV3-1 and TRBJ2-2; D call uncertain. CDR1 and CDR2 (germline): LGHDT, YNNKEL (reference sequence). The CDR3 loop spans 13 amino acids. V was cut by 4 bases and J by 5 bases, with 8 bases left in between. CDR3 sequence: CASSPQLTGELFF. The CDR3 DNA reads TGTGCCAGCAGCCCCCAACTAACCGGGGAGCTGTTTTTT.

J is TRBJ2-5 and V is TRBV2; tentative D call: TRBD2 (7 bases). Germline assignment: CDR1 SNHLY and CDR2 FYNNEI. Trimming cost V 8 bases and J 5 bases, with 21 bases left between them. This CDR3 contains 15 residues. Here the CDR3 reads CASGRGASGSETQYF. The CDR3, as DNA: TGTGCCAGCGGGAGGGGGGCTAGCGGCTCGGAGACCCAGTACTTC.

V usage is TRBV20-1 and J usage is TRBJ2-7; D unresolved. Deletions cut 2 bases from V and 4 bases from J, with 12 bases between. Germline V gene sequence: CDR1 DFQATT, CDR2 SNEGSKA (reference sequence). This CDR3 has 13 amino acids. Here the CDR3 reads CSARTSPLYEQYF. The CDR3, as DNA: TGCAGTGCTAGAACCAGCCCCTTATACGAGCAGTACTTC.